The 9 T cell receptor beta chains given below trace back to one sample, sequenced in a study of blood T cells in healthy people across ages. With a J-beta primer mix and a sample-barcoded 5' primer, a second PCR ran about 7 to 12 cycles. TCRdb itself ran the 5' RACE reads through MiXCR, one entry per CDR3 protein. The data contain approximately 850,000 distinct CDR3 sequences, 58% of them singletons. The sample consisted of blood. These TCRs come from a young man in good health.

This rearrangement joins TRBV10-3 to TRBJ2-7; tentative D call: TRBD2 (5 bases). Germline CDR1 and CDR2: ENHRY and SYGVKD. This CDR3 spans 14 amino acids. With 6 bases removed from V and 5 bases from J, the gap between germline ends came to 17 bases. Written as DNA, the CDR3 is TGTGCCATCAGGGACTCCATAGGAGGTCACGAGCAGTACTTC. Its protein product is CAIRDSIGGHEQYF.

This clonotype has more than one count but fewer than ten. This chain links TRBV7-9 with TRBJ2-5; weak D call: TRBD1 (5 bases). The DNA end lines up better with TRBJ2-7; the J call may be wrong. This CDR3 is 13 amino acids long. Germline V CDR1 and CDR2: SEHNR, FQNEAQ (reference sequence). The CDR3 spells CASSTPGSGEQYF. The CDR3 nucleotides are TGTGCCAGCAGCACACCAGGGTCCGGCGAGCAGTACTTC.

Ten or more counts support this clonotype. This chain connects TRBV5-5 to TRBJ1-1; the D gene is possibly TRBD1 (6 bases). CDR3 length: 16 amino acids. Trimming pared 2 bases from V and 1 base from J, leaving 15 bases between. CDR1 and CDR2 from the germline V gene are SGHKS and YYEKEE (reference sequence). The CDR3 loop is CASSFGQPLRNTEAFF. The CDR3 coding sequence is TGTGCCAGCAGCTTCGGACAGCCTTTGCGGAACACTGAAGCTTTCTTT.

This chain connects TRBV2 to TRBJ2-4; TRBD1 might be the D (5 bases). Germline CDR1 reads SNHLY; CDR2 reads FYNNEI. The CDR3 sequence is 11 residues long. The V gene lost 6 bases and the J gene lost 13 bases, with 13 bases spanning the gap. The DNA of the CDR3 is TGTGCCAGCAGCGCAGGGCAAGAGCAGTACTTC. It encodes CASSAGQEQYF.

CDR3 DNA sequence: TGTGCCAGCAGCTTGGCCGTCTATGGCTACACCTTC. This gives the protein CASSLAVYGYTF. The rearrangement links TRBV5-8 to TRBJ1-2, with D uncertain. V lost 0 bases and J 4 bases, leaving 4 bases between the germline ends. Germline V gene data show CDR1 as SGHTS and CDR2 as YDEGEE. The CDR3 totals 12 residues.

The chain couples TRBV5-1 to TRBJ2-1; tentatively, D is TRBD1 (5 bases). CDR1 and CDR2 from the germline V gene are SGHRS and YFSETQ. The germline V and J ends were trimmed by 2 bases and 7 bases, with 7 bases remaining between them. The CDR3 runs to 12 residues. The CDR3 loop is CASSLQENEQFF. The CDR3 DNA reads as TGCGCCAGCAGCTTACAGGAAAATGAGCAGTTCTTC.

The chain recombines TRBV24-1 with TRBJ2-3; D call uncertain. Trimming pared 6 bases from V and 5 bases from J, leaving 11 bases between. CDR1 is KGHDR, CDR2 SFDVKD, per germline. The CDR3 contains 13 residues. The CDR3 loop reads CATSQAGRDTQYF. DNA for the CDR3: TGTGCCACCAGTCAAGCAGGAAGAGATACGCAGTATTTT.

The chain links TRBV2 to TRBJ2-7, with D possibly matching TRBD1 (6 bases). This CDR3 region has 14 residues. Trimming left V 6 bases short and J 2 bases short, with 14 bases between. Germline CDR1 reads SNHLY; CDR2 reads FYNNEI. CDR3 loop: CASRDRDTPYEQYF. DNA for the CDR3: TGTGCCAGCAGAGATCGGGACACCCCCTACGAGCAGTACTTC.

This clonotype was seen only once. The V call is TRBV20-1, the J call TRBJ1-1; no clear D gene. This CDR3 spans 11 amino acids. The germline CDR1 and CDR2 sequences are DFQATT and SNEGSKA (reference sequence). V was pared by 6 bases and J by 11 bases, with 16 bases between. DNA of the CDR3: TGCAGTGCAAAAGGTGGAACCGAGGCTTTCTTT. Amino acid sequence: CSAKGGTEAFF.